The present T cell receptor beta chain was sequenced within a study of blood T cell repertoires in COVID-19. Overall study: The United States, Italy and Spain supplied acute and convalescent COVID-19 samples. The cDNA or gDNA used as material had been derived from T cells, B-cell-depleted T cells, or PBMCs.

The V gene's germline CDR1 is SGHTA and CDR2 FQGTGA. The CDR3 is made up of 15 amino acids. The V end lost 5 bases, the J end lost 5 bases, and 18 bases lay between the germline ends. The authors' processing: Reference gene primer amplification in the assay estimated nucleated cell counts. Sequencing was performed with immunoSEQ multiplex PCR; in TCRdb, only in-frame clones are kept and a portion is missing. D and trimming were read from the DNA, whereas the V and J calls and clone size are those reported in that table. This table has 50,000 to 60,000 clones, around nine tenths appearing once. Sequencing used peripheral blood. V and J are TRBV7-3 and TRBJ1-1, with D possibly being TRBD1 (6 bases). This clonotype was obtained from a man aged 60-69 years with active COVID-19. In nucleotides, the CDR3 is TGTGCCAGCAGCGAACTCCCGGGGGGCCGAACTGAAGCTTTCTTT. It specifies CASSELPGGRTEAFF. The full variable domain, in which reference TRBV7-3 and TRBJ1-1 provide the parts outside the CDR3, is GAGVSQTPSNKVTEKGKYVELRCDPISGHTALYWYRQSLGQGPEFLIYFQGTGAADDSGLPNDRFFAVRPEGSVSTLKIQRTERGDSAVYLCASSELPGGRTEAFFGQGTRLTVV.